The T cell receptor (beta chain) under discussion was sequenced for a study of blood T cell repertoires in COVID-19. Trimming at V came to 0 bases and at J to 5 bases, leaving 4 bases not matched to a gene. Per germline, CDR1 LNHNV and CDR2 YYDKDF (reference sequence). The CDR3 spans 16 residues. Clones were read by immunoSEQ multiplex PCR, and TCRdb kept only the in-frame ones, dropping some. The sample lists some 180,000 clones, approximately 82% occurring once. Sequencing input: peripheral blood. This clonotype was obtained from a human donor in a cohort sampled during active COVID-19. The chain carries TRBV15 and TRBJ2-2, with 9 positions matching TRBD2. The CDR3 here is CATSRDGLAGTGELFF. The CDR3 nucleotides are TGTGCCACCAGCAGAGATGGGCTAGCGGGGACCGGGGAGCTGTTTTTT.